These 19 T cell receptor beta chains were all obtained from the same sample, sequenced in a study of T-cell reconstitution after alpha-beta-depleted transplantation in children. The library targeted TCRbeta and was prepared with unique molecular identifiers. Using its own MiXCR run on the PCR reads, TCRdb lists one record per CDR3 protein. The profile covers 350,000 to 500,000 distinct CDR3 sequences, with around 46% appearing a single time and 25% to 30% taken by the ten largest. Sequencing was performed on PBMCs, taken before TCRalphabeta/CD19-depleted stem cell transplant. Source of these receptors: a girl aged 2-15 years with aplastic anemia, due to receive a stem cell transplant.

The CDR3 DNA follows: TGTGCCAGCGGTCTTAGCGGGGGGCAGTCCAATGAGCAGTTCTTC. Its translation: CASGLSGGQSNEQFF. The chain couples TRBV27 to TRBJ2-1; TRBD2 aligns across 10 bases. Germline V gene data show CDR1 as MNHEY and CDR2 as SMNVEV (reference sequence). CDR3 size: 15 residues. V was pared by 8 bases and J by 6 bases, with 10 bases of the junction left unmatched.

This clonotype was counted at least ten times. The DNA for the CDR3 is TGTGCCAGCAGTTTGGAGAGGGGAATAGATGGCTACACCTTC. This sequence encodes CASSLERGIDGYTF. J is TRBJ1-2 and V is TRBV12-3 or TRBV12-4; perhaps TRBD1 as D (5 bases). The CDR3 totals 14 residues. V gave up 3 bases and J gave up 6 bases, with 14 bases separating them.

This clonotype has at least ten counts. This chain connects TRBV9 to TRBJ2-4; no firm D call. V lost 1 base and J 5 bases, leaving 7 bases between the germline ends. Germline CDR1 and CDR2: SGDLS and YYNGEE. The CDR3 consists of 13 residues. As DNA, the CDR3 is TGTGCCAGCAGCGTAACTGTGGAAAACATTCAGTACTTC. Translated, it gives CASSVTVENIQYF.

This clonotype was seen repeatedly, ten times or more. The chain links TRBV5-1 to TRBJ2-3, with a weak D call TRBD2 (5 bases). The CDR3 has 19 amino acids. CDR1 is SGHRS and CDR2 is YFSETQ in the germline V gene. The germline V and J ends were trimmed by 3 bases and 0 bases, with 23 bases remaining between them. CDR3 nucleotides: TGCGCCAGCAGCTCGGGTCTAGCTCATACCAAAATTAGCACAGATACGCAGTATTTT. Amino acids: CASSSGLAHTKISTDTQYF.

This clonotype was seen a handful of times. The chain couples TRBV18 to TRBJ2-7; D is unclear. The germline gives CDR1 KGHSH, CDR2 LQKENI. V was shortened by 1 base and J by 0 bases, with 10 bases between the two germline ends. The CDR3 covers 15 residues. In DNA, the CDR3 is TGTGCCAGCTCACCACAGGATACGGTCTCCTACGAGCAGTACTTC. Translation gives CASSPQDTVSYEQYF. Looking up the rest from reference TRBV18 and TRBJ2-7 gives the full variable domain: NAGVMQNPRHLVRRRGQEARLRCSPMKGHSHVYWYRQLPEEGLKFMVYLQKENIIDESGMPKERFSAEFPKEGPSILRIQQVVRGDSAAYFCASSPQDTVSYEQYFGPGTRLTVT.

This chain joins TRBV20-1 and TRBJ1-1; D may be TRBD1 (6 bases). CDR1 is DFQATT and CDR2 is SNEGSKA in the germline V gene (reference sequence). V was cut by 3 bases and J by 2 bases, with 16 bases left in between. The CDR3 runs 15 residues. In DNA, the CDR3 is TGCAGTGCTAGGTCGTGGGACACTGGAAACACTGAAGCTTTCTTT. Amino acids: CSARSWDTGNTEAFF.

This clonotype was counted many times. This CDR3 is CASSLDAANEKLFF. In DNA form, the CDR3 reads TGCGCCAGCAGCCTGGACGCCGCTAATGAAAAACTGTTTTTT. This chain connects TRBV5-1 to TRBJ1-4, with D unclear. In germline, CDR1 is SGHRS, CDR2 YFSETQ. This CDR3 is 14 amino acids long. The V gene lost 4 bases and the J gene lost 3 bases, with 10 bases spanning the gap.

This clonotype was detected many times. This chain joins TRBV5-6 and TRBJ1-2; 7 bases are shared with TRBD1. The CDR3 extends over 14 amino acids. The germline gives CDR1 SGHDT, CDR2 YYEEEE. V shed 2 bases, J shed 2 bases, and the junction held 3 bases outside the gene matches. The CDR3 nucleotides are TGTGCCAGCAGCTTAAAGGGACAGAACTATGGCTACACCTTC. This codes for CASSLKGQNYGYTF.

This clonotype was counted ten times or more. The rearrangement links TRBV3-1 to TRBJ2-7, with 7 bases identical to TRBD2. The length of the CDR3 is 13 residues. J lost 6 bases, V lost 3 bases, and 5 bases had no gene match. Germline CDR1 LGHDT, CDR2 YNNKEL (reference sequence). This CDR3 reads CASSQVPGGEQYF. CDR3 nucleotide sequence: TGTGCCAGCAGCCAGGTACCGGGGGGCGAGCAGTACTTC.

The chain couples TRBV30 to TRBJ2-1; no clear D gene. CDR1 GTSNPN and CDR2 SVGIG come from the germline V gene (reference sequence). The CDR3 extends over 11 amino acids. With 0 bases removed from V and 9 bases from J, the gap between germline ends came to 6 bases. CDR3 in DNA: TGTGCCTGGAGTGTACTACGTGAGCAGTTCTTC. This codes for CAWSVLREQFF.

This clonotype came up a few times. The chain employs TRBV20-1 and TRBJ2-7, with 7 bases matching TRBD1. The CDR3 contains 12 residues. V shed 2 bases and J 2 bases; nucleotides not matched to a gene: 0. Germline CDR1 and CDR2: DFQATT and SNEGSKA (reference sequence). The CDR3 protein is CSARQGAYEQYF. CDR3 DNA sequence: TGCAGTGCTAGACAGGGGGCCTACGAGCAGTACTTC.

This clonotype occurred many times. The chain couples TRBV29-1 to TRBJ2-4, with TRBD1 matching 7 bases. This CDR3 spans 14 amino acids. V gave up 6 bases and J gave up 0 bases; unmatched junction bases: 5. Looked up from germline, CDR1 is SQVTM and CDR2 is ANQGSEA. The CDR3 reads CSVQGSVAKNIQYF. CDR3 nucleotide sequence: TGCAGCGTACAGGGGTCCGTAGCCAAAAACATTCAGTACTTC.

This clonotype was seen just once. The CDR3 region has the DNA TGCGCCAGCAGCTCCACCGGGAGGGGCTCCTACAATGAGCAGTTCTTC. Translation: CASSSTGRGSYNEQFF. The chain is built from TRBV5-1 and TRBJ2-1, with TRBD2 matching 8 bases. The J segment lost 0 bases and the V segment lost 3 bases, leaving 5 bases of the junction unmatched. The CDR3 loop spans 16 amino acids. Germline values: CDR1 SGHRS, CDR2 YFSETQ.

This clonotype showed up many times. The chain links TRBV3-1 to TRBJ1-5; D perhaps matches TRBD1 (5 bases). Trimming left V 5 bases short and J 0 bases short, with 17 bases between. The CDR3 is 17 residues long. Germline CDR1 reads LGHDT; CDR2 reads YNNKEL (reference sequence). As DNA, the CDR3 is TGTGCCAGCAGCGGAGGACATGGAAGATATAGCAATCAGCCCCAGCATTTT. Protein sequence: CASSGGHGRYSNQPQHF.

The chain uses TRBV7-2 and TRBJ2-5, with TRBD2 identical over 7 bases. CDR1 and CDR2 (germline): SGHTA, FQGNSA. This CDR3 is built from 14 residues. The trim removed 3 bases at V and 3 bases at J, leaving 4 bases unmatched. The CDR3 DNA sequence: TGTGCCAGCAGCTTGGGAGGGGCTAAAGAGACCCAGTACTTC. Amino acids: CASSLGGAKETQYF.

This clonotype was recorded a few times. This sequence joins TRBV6-1 and TRBJ2-7, with D uncertain. Deletions cut 5 bases from V and 0 bases from J, with 11 bases between. Germline lookup yields CDR1 MNHNS and CDR2 SASEGT. The CDR3 consists of 14 residues. CDR3 amino acids: CASSTMALSYEQYF. The CDR3 bases are TGTGCCAGCAGTACGATGGCGCTCTCCTACGAGCAGTACTTC.

The chain combines TRBV4-3 with TRBJ2-3; 8 nucleotides line up with TRBD2. The CDR3 totals 14 residues. Trimming cost V 2 bases and J 6 bases; bases outside gene matches: 4. Germline lookup yields CDR1 LGHNA and CDR2 YSLEER. This CDR3 reads CASSQKRERDTQYF. Here the CDR3 DNA reads TGCGCCAGCAGCCAAAAGCGGGAGCGGGATACGCAGTATTTT.

This rearrangement joins TRBV29-1 to TRBJ2-7; 10 bases are shared with TRBD2. The CDR3 extends over 13 amino acids. V lost 5 bases, J lost 5 bases, and 6 bases stayed unmatched. CDR1 and CDR2 from the germline V gene are SQVTM and ANQGSEA. CDR3 residues: CSVRLAGAHEQYF. DNA of the CDR3: TGCAGCGTTAGGCTAGCGGGAGCCCACGAGCAGTACTTC.

This rearrangement joins TRBV6-5 to TRBJ2-7; D not certain. Germline lookup yields CDR1 MNHEY and CDR2 SVGAGI. The V and J ends lost 2 bases and 1 base respectively, with 9 bases between them. The CDR3 loop spans 14 amino acids. For the CDR3, the DNA is TGTGCCAGCAGTTACCAAGGAACATCCTACGAGCAGTACTTC. This translates into CASSYQGTSYEQYF.